This T cell receptor (beta chain) was retrieved from a study of identical twins. This clonotype has a count of ten or more. The antigen is not known. TCRdb re-called the 5' RACE reads through MiXCR, storing one row per CDR3 protein. The sample shows 500,000 or so distinct CDR3 sequences, 22% of them seen only once. Study outcomes and limitations: Cross-sectional statistical analysis, not tracking of the same donors, underpinned the conclusions.

The CDR3 runs to 16 residues. The germline V and J ends were trimmed by 4 bases and 0 bases, with 15 bases remaining between them. CDR1 is SQVTM and CDR2 is ANQGSEA in the germline V gene. The same data also went into a second study, on T cells expressing NK-cell markers. In that study: In sorted CD3+CD56+NKG2C+, CD3+CD56+NKG2C- and CD3+CD56-NKG2C+ T cells, TCR beta repertoires were obtained. The contribution of dominant NKG2C+ clonotypes to CD8+ T cells in five to seven donors was about 1.0-7.0%. Certain NKG2C+ T cell clones were expanded, and their HCMV specificity remained unclear.

V is TRBV29-1 and J is TRBJ2-2, with D possibly matching TRBD1 (5 bases). The origin of this receptor is a woman between 18 and 30 years old in good health. The specimen sequenced was CD4+ T cells sorted from blood. For the CDR3, the DNA is TGCAGCGTTGCCCCGGGCTGGGGCTCGAACACCGGGGAGCTGTTTTTT. It translates to CSVAPGWGSNTGELFF.